This entry lists 6 T cell receptor beta chains sequenced from one sample in a study of blood T cell repertoires in COVID-19. Clones were sequenced by immunoSEQ multiplex PCR, and TCRdb holds only the in-frame ones, with some missing. The data hold approximately 300,000 clones, with 80% to 90% observed a single time. Sequencing used peripheral blood. These receptors originate from a woman aged 35 to 49 with acute or convalescent COVID-19.

In this sample, this clone turned up once. V usage is TRBV19 and J usage is TRBJ2-2; 9 bases align to TRBD1. Germline assignment: CDR1 LNHDA and CDR2 SQIVND (reference sequence). The J segment lost 4 bases and the V segment lost 6 bases, leaving 6 bases of the junction unmatched. This CDR3 has 15 residues. The CDR3, as DNA: TGTGCCAGTAGCCTCGGACAGGGGAGCACCGGGGAGCTGTTTTTT. Translation gives CASSLGQGSTGELFF. Full variable domain (rest looked up from reference TRBV19 and TRBJ2-2): DGGITQSPKYLFRKEGQNVTLSCEQNLNHDAMYWYRQDPGQGLRLIYYSQIVNDFQKGDIAEGYSVSREKKESFPLTVTSAQKNPTAFYLCASSLGQGSTGELFFGEGSRLTVL.

This chain joins TRBV6-6 and TRBJ2-3; D gene ambiguous. The CDR3 spans 14 residues. V dropped 7 bases and J dropped 3 bases, with 14 bases sitting between them. Germline CDR1 and CDR2: MNHNY and SVGAGI (reference sequence). The CDR3 reads CASTQPGRTDTQYF. Here the CDR3 DNA reads TGTGCCAGCACCCAGCCAGGTAGAACAGATACGCAGTATTTT.

The chain employs TRBV12-3 or TRBV12-4 and TRBJ1-6, with D hard to call. Trimming shortened V by 7 bases and J by 7 bases, and 8 bases separated the two germline ends. The CDR3 loop spans 12 amino acids. The CDR3 spells CASTTRNSPLHF. CDR3 in DNA: TGTGCCAGCACTACCAGGAATTCACCCCTCCACTTT.

The V call is TRBV3-1 (or the pseudogene TRBV3-2), the J call TRBJ2-1; the D gene is possibly TRBD2 (6 bases). Germline values: CDR1 LGHDT, CDR2 YNNKEL (reference sequence). The germline V and J ends were trimmed by 6 bases and 5 bases, with 23 bases remaining between them. The length of the CDR3 is 17 residues. This CDR3 is CASRPGGNGGWNNEQFF. The CDR3 bases are TGTGCCAGCAGACCCGGAGGCAACGGGGGTTGGAACAATGAGCAGTTCTTC.

V usage is TRBV4-1 and J usage is TRBJ2-7; 7 positions match TRBD2. V trimming: 1 base; J trimming: 7 bases; junction bases outside the gene matches: 4. This CDR3 spans 13 amino acids. The germline V gene encodes CDR1 MGHRA and CDR2 YSYEKL. The CDR3 bases are TGCGCCAGCAGCCAAGTCCTGGGAGGGGAGCAGTACGTC. It specifies CASSQVLGGEQYV.

V and J are TRBV15 and TRBJ1-1; no clear D gene. CDR1 is LNHNV, CDR2 YYDKDF, per germline (reference sequence). CDR3 size: 14 residues. Trimming removed 0 bases from V and 5 bases from J, with 10 bases in between. This CDR3 is CATSRDIGETEAFF. CDR3 DNA: TGTGCCACCAGCAGAGATATTGGGGAGACTGAAGCTTTCTTT.